The clone carrying this TCR beta chain showed up many times. The target antigen is unknown. This entry comes from a study of regulatory T cells in long-lasting Graves disease. Study overall: Under 3 months of antithyroid drugs had been taken by newly diagnosed Graves' patients. Whole-study findings and limits: TRBV28 was favored in persistent disease, as were TRBJ1-2 and TRBJ2-5.

This CDR3 spans 15 amino acids. With 3 bases clipped from V and 1 base from J, the junction kept 1 base outside the gene matches. Germline lookup yields CDR1 SEHNR and CDR2 FQNEAQ (reference sequence). To make TCR beta libraries, researchers used iRepertoire HTBI primers and Arm-PCR of CDR3 regions. One entry per CDR3 protein, called by TCRdb with MiXCR from the multiplex PCR reads. This table holds approximately 560,000 distinct CDR3 sequences, roughly 16% found once. Time point meaning: newly diagnosed GD, antithyroid drugs for less than 3 months. There was RNA extracted from PBMCs, and the TCR library was made from it. The sample also formed part of further work on T cells in Graves' hyperthyroidism and ophthalmopathy. In that study: Exclusions: uncontrolled infection, other autoimmune disease, pregnancy, lactation. The primer set for the first-round RT-PCR of the TCR CDR3 was HTBI.

The clonotype comes from a man between 18 and 35 years old with Graves disease. The chain couples TRBV7-9 to TRBJ2-5; 11 nucleotides align to TRBD2. The specimen was peripheral blood mononuclear cells (PBMCs), collected at new diagnosis, from a patient treated with antithyroid drugs. CDR3 sequence: CASSFSGRGQETQYF. In nucleotides, the CDR3 is TGTGCCAGCAGCTTTAGCGGGAGGGGCCAAGAGACCCAGTACTTC.